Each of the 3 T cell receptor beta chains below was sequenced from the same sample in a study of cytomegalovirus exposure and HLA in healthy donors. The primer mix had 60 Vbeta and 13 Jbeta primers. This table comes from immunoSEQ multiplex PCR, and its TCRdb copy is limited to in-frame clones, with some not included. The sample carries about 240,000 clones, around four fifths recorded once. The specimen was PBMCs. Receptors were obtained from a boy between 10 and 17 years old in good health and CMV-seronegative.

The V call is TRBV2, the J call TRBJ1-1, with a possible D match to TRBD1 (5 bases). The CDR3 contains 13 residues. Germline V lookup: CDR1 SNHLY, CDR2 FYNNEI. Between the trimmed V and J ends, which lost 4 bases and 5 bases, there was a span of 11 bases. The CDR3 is CASSVYRGTEAFF. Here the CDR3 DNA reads TGTGCCAGCAGTGTTTACCGGGGGACTGAAGCTTTCTTT.

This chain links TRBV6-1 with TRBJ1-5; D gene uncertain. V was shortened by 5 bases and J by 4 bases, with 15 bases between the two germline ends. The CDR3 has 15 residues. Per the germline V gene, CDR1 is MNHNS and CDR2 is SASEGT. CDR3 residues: CASSQHPTGNQPQHF. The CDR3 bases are TGTGCCAGCAGTCAACACCCGACGGGGAATCAGCCCCAGCATTTT.

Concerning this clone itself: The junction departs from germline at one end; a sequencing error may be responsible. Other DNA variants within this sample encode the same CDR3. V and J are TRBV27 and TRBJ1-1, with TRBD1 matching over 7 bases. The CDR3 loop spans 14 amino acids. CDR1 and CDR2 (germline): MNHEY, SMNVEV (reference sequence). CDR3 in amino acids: CASSSIQGETEAFF. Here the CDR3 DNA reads TGTGCCAGCAGTTCGATCCAGGGGGAAACTGAGGCTTTCTTT.